Reported below is one T cell receptor (beta chain). A far larger clone is one nucleotide away, so this likely arose from a read error. Generated by immunoSEQ multiplex PCR, the TCRdb table keeps only in-frame clones and is missing some. The repertoire has about 68,000 clones, about 74% of them found once; the top ten carry about 24%. CDR3 length equals 13 residues. V was trimmed by 4 bases and J by 1 base, leaving 7 bases between them. Germline V gene lookup returns CDR1 LGHDT and CDR2 YNNKEL (reference sequence). This sample is drawn from a study of blood T cell repertoires in COVID-19. The sequencing sample was made of peripheral blood. The V and J genes are TRBV3-1 (or the pseudogene TRBV3-2) and TRBJ1-1, with a tentative D call TRBD1 (6 bases). The TCR comes from a human donor in a cohort sampled during active COVID-19. The CDR3, as DNA: TGTGCCAGCAGCCCGACAGGGAACACTGAAGCTTTCTTT. Its translation: CASSPTGNTEAFF.